This TCR delta chain is from a study of gamma-delta T cells after stem cell transplantation. V lost 1 base to trimming and J lost 2 bases; unmatched junction nucleotides: 20. The CDR3 spans 24 residues. The germline V gene encodes CDR1 GEAIGNYY and CDR2 EKD. TCRdb reprocessed the RT-PCR reads through CATT. This sample has 1,200 or so delta-chain clones, with 41% found just once. Sequencing used gamma-delta T cells. The gene calls are TRDV2 and TRDJ3; 12 bases are a match to TRDD3. This receptor was obtained from a human donor. It is not recorded whose cells these are; they may come from a transplant donor. This table probably holds off-target reads from a library built for another chain. The CDR3 loop is CACDTWDPHTGGYTEAWDTRQMFF. CDR3 in DNA: TGTGCCTGTGACACGTGGGACCCCCATACTGGGGGATACACAGAAGCCTGGGACACCCGACAGATGTTTTTC.